This T cell receptor (beta chain) was sequenced for a study of cytomegalovirus exposure and HLA in healthy donors (dated by TCRdb to 2015 to 2018). About the full investigation: An earlier analysis of several hundred of the donors reported more than 250 Gb of sequence data and approximately 110 million unique TCR beta sequences from about 200 million T cells. Approximately 300 gigabases of sequencing data and around 88 million unique TCR sequences made up an early release that covered around 640 HLA-typed donors. Of the approximately 370 genotyped donors, less than 90% were placed in the genetic ancestry cluster associated with self-reported Caucasian donors. The study aimed to test whether cataloging public T cell receptors could reveal signatures of past pathogen exposure. Using immunosequencing, the study profiled T cell repertoires from 666 subjects and related those repertoires to cytomegalovirus serostatus. Along with the approximately 650-subject first cohort, a separate validation cohort of roughly 110 different subjects was used. High-throughput TCR immunosequencing, statistical association of individual TCRs with disease status, and machine learning were combined to predict cytomegalovirus infection status. In a later analysis, previously published TCR beta repertoires from about 670 donors were re-analyzed and high-resolution HLA genotyping was added so that TCR occurrence patterns could be studied. Rather than using new phenotypic data, the later analysis identified candidate immune exposures from TCR beta sequences and from how often those sequences occurred across donors. In an earlier analysis of about 590 of the donors, high-throughput TCR beta sequencing was used to judge whether each TCR beta V gene segment behaved as functional or pseudogenic. Alongside the repertoire data, information on donor age, sex, ethnicity and CMV serostatus was compiled. A later genetic analysis used genome-wide SNP genotypes for 398 of the 666 donors, treating that subset as a discovery cohort. Every discovery cohort repertoire had been produced on one sequencing platform. HLA typing included class I and class II loci at four-digit resolution. Typing coverage varied by locus: about 629-630 donors for A, B, C, DRB1 and DQB1; roughly 510 for DQA1; over 600 for DPA1; roughly 470 for DPB1. Five DR-DQ haplotypes were handled as single units for association and clustering, since linkage in the cohort was strong. Among about 390 genotyped donors of the cohort, an average of roughly 240,000 unique TCR beta nucleotide sequences were sequenced per donor, about a sixth of them non-productive.

The cohort was made up of 500 to 800 healthy bone marrow donors. Cohort members were all nominally healthy when sampled, although unrecorded immune exposures were likely present. The donor tested CMV seronegative, placing the donor among the 300 to 400 seronegative members of the cohort. A peripheral blood sample was collected from each donor, and TCR beta sequencing was performed on peripheral blood mononuclear cells. Genomic DNA extraction from the blood cell samples was performed with the Qiagen DNeasy Blood Extraction Kit. Note on this clone: The antigen this receptor binds is unknown. Per-base qualities were not stored, and no clone one base away is much larger.

Findings and caveats that apply to the study as a whole: Assigning TCR associations to individual alleles was difficult when HLA alleles, especially DR and DQ, strongly co-occurred. The presence/absence analyses assumed that sequencing depth was roughly uniform across donors, and that assumption may not be true. A later analysis reported that several top co-occurrence clusters appeared linked to parvovirus B19, influenza, CMV and Epstein-Barr virus. The only immune exposure information available for the cohort was CMV serostatus. Most CMV-associated TCR beta chains appeared to be HLA-restricted in a later analysis, and the HLA associations seemed to be driven largely by CMV exposure. Some IMGT-functional V segments, including TRBV6-2 and TRBV6-3, could not be told apart with the 87-base-pair reads, so those segments were excluded. Correlated functional status among segregating V segments might be attributable to linkage disequilibrium, but an unknown experimental factor could not be ruled out. While some public TCRs were present in many individuals, most TCR sequences turned up only very rarely across donors. According to the authors, the approach could potentially be generalized to other disease states and immunological phenotypes. In vitro tests confirmed that a few of the cytomegalovirus-associated TCR beta chains recognize cytomegalovirus antigens. In both the original and validation cohorts, the classifier was reported to diagnose cytomegalovirus status with high specificity and sensitivity. The sequencing pipeline was judged likely to have produced a cluster of highly shared sequence variants as a technical artifact. HLA typing was unavailable for some donors at each locus, so association tests used only the typed subset. In an earlier analysis of some 500 of the donors, most TCR beta V segments appeared in productive rearrangements about 87% or about 30% of the time, broadly matching IMGT annotations. A later analysis associated about 17,000 TCR beta sequences with specific HLA alleles at a false discovery rate of 0.05. According to a later genetic analysis, donors in an Asian-associated ancestry cluster had fewer N-insertions in productive TCRs than the roughly 670-donor mean. A further reported finding was that TCR beta sequences accurately predicted the HLA-A and HLA-B alleles for most subjects in the first cohort. Because counts were too low, about 18 rarely observed V segments, including chromosome 9 orphons, were left out of the earlier analysis of roughly 600 of the donors. A total of roughly 160 TCR beta chains were listed by the study as associated with cytomegalovirus. Compared with equally common non-associated chains, HLA-associated TCR beta chains in a later analysis were more clonally expanded and had lower generation probabilities. In this cohort, only TCR beta chains were sequenced, and detectable features were limited by the absence of alpha or paired-chain data. A later analysis found that TCR association rates varied across HLA loci, with DRB1 alleles showing the most associated TCRs and HLA-C alleles the fewest. V-gene and J-gene trimming of TCR beta chains was associated with a missense DCLRE1C variant in a later genetic analysis, and the association was replicated in an independent cohort.

Library preparation was by the immunoSEQ multiplex PCR assay. For the multiplex PCR, a mixture combining 60 forward primers for TCR Vbeta segments and 13 reverse primers for TCR Jbeta segments was used. The CDR3 region of rearranged TCR beta genes was amplified from genomic DNA by a multiplex PCR assay. On the Illumina HiSeq System, the amplified TCR beta libraries were sequenced as 87-base-pair reads. On the authors' methods: A later analysis tallied approximately 87 million unique TCR beta chains across the 610 or so repertoires, and approximately 9.9 million of those chains were shared by two or more donors. A nearest-neighbor algorithm error-corrected the raw reads and collapsed the reads into unique sequences, merging closely related sequences to remove PCR and sequencing errors. V, D and J gene segments were assigned by aligning CDR3 sequences to IMGT reference sequences. For a sequence to be retained, at least a six-nucleotide match to both a V gene segment and a J gene segment was required. A rearrangement was called productive if the CDR3 had no stop codons and remained in frame with V and J, and every other rearrangement was called non-productive. CDR3 was defined according to IMGT convention as the region running from the second conserved V-encoded cysteine to the conserved J-encoded phenylalanine. The earlier analysis of roughly 590 of the donors excluded sequences that lacked an unambiguous match to a single V gene segment. In an earlier analysis of approximately 590 of the donors, V segments were called functional above 56.7% productive rearrangements and were called segregating when the between-donor standard deviation exceeded 5%. A statistical classification framework was built to diagnose cytomegalovirus status from the catalog of TCR beta chain sequences. In a later analysis, TCR nucleotide sequences were compared against IMGT/GENE-DB human TR gene sequences so that V and J genes could be assigned. The TCRdist pipeline was used in a later analysis to assign CDR3 sequences and most-parsimonious VDJ recombination scenarios. In a later analysis, each TCR beta chain was defined by its CDR3 amino acid sequence together with its V-gene family, and reads without a unique V-gene family were excluded. In a later analysis, 450 to 600 highly shared, low-generation-probability nucleotide sequences were removed to address suspected cross-contamination and a sequencing artifact. A later analysis calculated a clonal expansion index for each public chain from normalized within-repertoire ranks of inferred template counts. In a later analysis, generation probabilities were computed with a VDJ recombination model fitted to out-of-frame rearrangements, and the resulting probabilities were checked against IGoR. In a later analysis, TCR-TCR, TCR-HLA and TCR-CMV co-occurrence was scored with hypergeometric tests, and a repertoire-size bias correction was applied to TCR pairs. In a later analysis, false discovery rates were estimated by permuting HLA or CMV assignments 20 times. A later analysis grouped co-occurring TCRs with DBSCAN, adding TCRdist sequence similarity when clustering within HLA-allele-positive subsets. Repertoires with fewer than 30,000 or more than 120,000 public chains were left out of co-occurrence clustering, as were a few repertoires with anomalous nucleotide sharing. What TCRdb holds here is the immuneACCESS table cut down to in-frame rearrangements. Part of the clones is not present; checked against another copy, under half of the missing clones reflect an unresolved V gene, and the others are unexplained. V and J calls plus clone size are reproduced from that table; the DNA served to infer D and trimming. The sample yields more than 150,000 clones; around three quarters were counted once. In total, the top ten clones hold under 2% of the sample.

The CDR3, from cysteine to phenylalanine, totals 15 residues. Of the read, only the CDR3 DNA is kept; its 45 bases are in frame from base 1. CDR1 and CDR2 are read off the germline V gene as MGHRA and YSYEKL. Relative to germline, V is missing 4 bases and J is missing 4 bases, with 9 bases of the junction outside any gene match. The sample was PBMCs. This chain joins TRBV4-1 to TRBJ1-2; 7 bases in between match TRBD1. The source of this sequence is a woman between 25 and 40 years old in good health and CMV-seronegative. The base sequence is TGCGCCAGCAGCCGCATATTACAGGGGATCTATGGCTACACCTTC. This is translated as CASSRILQGIYGYTF.